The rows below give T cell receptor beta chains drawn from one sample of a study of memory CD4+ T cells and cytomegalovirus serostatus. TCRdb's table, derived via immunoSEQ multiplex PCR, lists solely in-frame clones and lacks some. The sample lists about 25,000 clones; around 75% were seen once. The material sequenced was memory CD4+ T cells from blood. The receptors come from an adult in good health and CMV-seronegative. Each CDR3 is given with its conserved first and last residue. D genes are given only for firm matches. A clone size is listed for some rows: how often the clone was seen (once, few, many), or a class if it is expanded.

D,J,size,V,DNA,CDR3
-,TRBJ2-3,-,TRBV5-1,TGCGCCAGCAGGTGGGACGGAAACACAGATACGCAGTATTTT,CASRWDGNTDTQYF
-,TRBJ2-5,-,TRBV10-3,TGTGCCATCGCATTAGACAGTCAGAAAGAGACCCAGTACTTC,CAIALDSQKETQYF
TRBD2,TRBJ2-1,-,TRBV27,TGTGCCAGCAAGCATGGGACTAGCGGGAGAGCTAGCTACAATGAGCAGTTCTTC,CASKHGTSGRASYNEQFF
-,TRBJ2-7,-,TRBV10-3,TGTGCCACACAGGAGTACTACGAGCAGTACTTC,CATQEYYEQYF
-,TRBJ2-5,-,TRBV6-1,TGTGCCAGCAGTGAACAGGGAGCGAAAGAGACCCAGTACTTC,CASSEQGAKETQYF
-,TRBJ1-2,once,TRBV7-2,TGTGCCAGCAGCTTAGAGGGGGGGGCGGATTATGGCTACACCTTC,CASSLEGGADYGYTF
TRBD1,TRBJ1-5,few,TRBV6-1,TGTGCCAGCAGTGAATCGGACAGGTGGGAGCCCCAGCATTTT,CASSESDRWEPQHF
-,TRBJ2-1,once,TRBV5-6,TGTGCCAGCAGCTTGCGCCGCGGAGCGGGGCAGTTCTTC,CASSLRRGAGQFF
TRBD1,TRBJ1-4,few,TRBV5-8,TGTGCCAGCAGCCAACAGGGGGGGAATGAAAAACTGTTTTTT,CASSQQGGNEKLFF
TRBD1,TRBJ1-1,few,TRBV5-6,TGTGCCAGCAGCGTACAGGGGCGGGTGAACACTGAAGCTTTCTTT,CASSVQGRVNTEAFF
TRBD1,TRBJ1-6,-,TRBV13,TGTGCCAGCAGCTACCGGGGGACAGATAATTCACCCCTCCACTTT,CASSYRGTDNSPLHF
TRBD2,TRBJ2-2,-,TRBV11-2,TGTGCCAGCAGCTTTTATAGCGGGTCGAACACCGGGGAGCTGTTTTTT,CASSFYSGSNTGELFF
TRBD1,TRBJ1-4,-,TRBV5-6,TGTGCCAGCAGCAGCGACAGGGGACGAAAACTGTTTTTT,CASSSDRGRKLFF
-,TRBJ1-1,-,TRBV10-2,TGCGCCAGCAGACCTCTTGGGGGAATGAACACTGAAGCTTTCTTT,CASRPLGGMNTEAFF
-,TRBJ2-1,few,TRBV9,TGTGCCAGCAGCGAGGGTCGTCACAGCACCGACAATGAGCAGTTCTTC,CASSEGRHSTDNEQFF
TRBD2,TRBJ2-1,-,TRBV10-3,TGTGCCATCAGTGATCTAGCGGGAGGGTCCCATGAGCAGTTCTTC,CAISDLAGGSHEQFF
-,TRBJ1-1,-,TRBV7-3,TGTGCCAGCAGCTTCTCCGGGACGGCGAACACTGAAGCTTTCTTT,CASSFSGTANTEAFF
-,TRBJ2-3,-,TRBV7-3,TGTGCCAGCAGCTTTGGCACAGATACGCAGTATTTT,CASSFGTDTQYF
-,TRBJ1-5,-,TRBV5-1,TGCGCCAGTGGGGACGGGTTCAATCAGCCCCAGCATTTT,CASGDGFNQPQHF
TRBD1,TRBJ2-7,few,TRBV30,TGTGCCTGGGCCTTGACAGGGGCGCCCTACGAGCAGTACTTC,CAWALTGAPYEQYF
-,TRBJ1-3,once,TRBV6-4,TGTGCCAGCAGTGAAGGCCCTGGAAACACCATATATTTT,CASSEGPGNTIYF
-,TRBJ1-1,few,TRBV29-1,TGCAGCGCCCACCAGGGGTCAGGACGGAACACTGAAGCTTTCTTT,CSAHQGSGRNTEAFF
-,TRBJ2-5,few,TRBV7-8,TGTGCCAGCAGCCCCCCGGCCCGGGAGACCCAGTACTTC,CASSPPARETQYF
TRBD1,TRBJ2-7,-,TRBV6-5,TGTGCCAGCAGTCCTCGGACAGGGAGCTCCTACGAGCAGTACTTC,CASSPRTGSSYEQYF
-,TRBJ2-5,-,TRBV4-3,TGCGCCAGCAGCCAAGATAAAGGGGGTCAAGAGACCCAGTACTTC,CASSQDKGGQETQYF
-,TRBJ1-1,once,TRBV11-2,TGTGCCAGCAGCCCCCGGGGACCTGACCGGGGGCAGATTAACACTGAAGCTTTCTTT,CASSPRGPDRGQINTEAFF
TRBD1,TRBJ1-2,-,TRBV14,TGTGCCAGCAGCCGACAGGGGGCAGACGTCTATGGCTACACCTTC,CASSRQGADVYGYTF
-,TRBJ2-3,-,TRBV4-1,TGCGCCAGCAGCCAAGGAGCAAACACAGATACGCAGTATTTT,CASSQGANTDTQYF
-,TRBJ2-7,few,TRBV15,TGTGCCACCAGCAGAGTTGAATGGGGAGTGGGGTACGAGCAGTACTTC,CATSRVEWGVGYEQYF
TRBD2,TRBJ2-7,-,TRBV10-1,TGCGCCAGCAGTGTTGGACTAGCGGGAGAAAGCGAGCAGTACTTC,CASSVGLAGESEQYF
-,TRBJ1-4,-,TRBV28,TGTGCCAGCAGTTTTCAACAGGGAAGTCGGGAAAAACTGTTTTTT,CASSFQQGSREKLFF
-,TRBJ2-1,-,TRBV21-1,TGTGCCAGCAGCAAATGGTGGAGGGACAGGCAGTTCTTC,CASSKWWRDRQFF
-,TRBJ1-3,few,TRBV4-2,TGTGCCAGCAGCCAAGCTAGGGATGGAAACACCATATATTTT,CASSQARDGNTIYF
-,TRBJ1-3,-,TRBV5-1,TGCGCCAGTCGACCGTCCCTGGAGGGAAACACCATATATTTT,CASRPSLEGNTIYF
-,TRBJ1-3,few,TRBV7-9,TGTGCCAGCAGCTTAGGAGATAATGGAAACACCATATATTTT,CASSLGDNGNTIYF
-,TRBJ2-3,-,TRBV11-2,TGTGCCAGCAGCCACCCTAGCGTTGGAACAGATACGCAGTATTTT,CASSHPSVGTDTQYF
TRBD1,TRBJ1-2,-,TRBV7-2,TGTGCCAGCAGCCCAGGGACAGGGGGCTTTGGCTACACCTTC,CASSPGTGGFGYTF
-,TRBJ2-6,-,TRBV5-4,TGTGCCAGCACCCGGGACACACTTCCCTCTGGGGCCAACGTCCTGACTTTC,CASTRDTLPSGANVLTF
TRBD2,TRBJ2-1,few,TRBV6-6,TGTGCCAGCAGTCCGACTAGCGGGAGGTACAATGAGCAGTTCTTC,CASSPTSGRYNEQFF
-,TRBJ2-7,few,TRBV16,TGTGCCAGCAGCCGAAGAATTGATGCCTACGAGCAGTACTTC,CASSRRIDAYEQYF
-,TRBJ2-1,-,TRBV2,TGTGCCAGCGGGCCCCGGTCTGAGAATGAGCAGTTCTTC,CASGPRSENEQFF
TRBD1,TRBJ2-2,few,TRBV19,TGTGCCAGTGGCTACAGGGGGCGCGGCACCGGGGAGCTGTTTTTT,CASGYRGRGTGELFF
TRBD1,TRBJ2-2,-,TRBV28,TGTGCCTCCTACCTGGGACAGGTATTCACCGGGGAGCTGTTTTTT,CASYLGQVFTGELFF
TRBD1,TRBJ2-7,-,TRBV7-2,TGTGCCAGCAGCTTCGGACAGGGGGGAGCCTACGAGCAGTACTTC,CASSFGQGGAYEQYF
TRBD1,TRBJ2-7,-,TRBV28,TGTGCCAGCAGTTCGCCTCTCTCCGGGACAGCAACCTACGAGCAGTACTTC,CASSSPLSGTATYEQYF
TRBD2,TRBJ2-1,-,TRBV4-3,TGCGCCAGCAGCCAAGAGGAGACTAGCGGATACAATGAGCAGTTCTTC,CASSQEETSGYNEQFF